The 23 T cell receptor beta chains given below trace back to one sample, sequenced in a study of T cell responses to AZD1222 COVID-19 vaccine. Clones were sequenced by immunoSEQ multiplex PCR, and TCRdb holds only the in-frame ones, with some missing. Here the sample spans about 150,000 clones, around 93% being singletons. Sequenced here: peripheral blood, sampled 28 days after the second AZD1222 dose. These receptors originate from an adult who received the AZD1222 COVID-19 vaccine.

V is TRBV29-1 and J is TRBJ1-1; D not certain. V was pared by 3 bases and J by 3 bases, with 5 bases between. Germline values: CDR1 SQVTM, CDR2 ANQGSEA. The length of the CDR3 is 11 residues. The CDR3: CSVDLDTEAFF. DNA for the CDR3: TGCAGCGTTGATTTGGACACTGAAGCTTTCTTT.

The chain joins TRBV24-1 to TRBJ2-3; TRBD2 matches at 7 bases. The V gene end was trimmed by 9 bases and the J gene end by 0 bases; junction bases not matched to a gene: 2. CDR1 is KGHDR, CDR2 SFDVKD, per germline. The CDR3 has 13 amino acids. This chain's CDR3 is CATQRGSTDTQYF. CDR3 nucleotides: TGTGCCACCCAGCGGGGCAGCACAGATACGCAGTATTTT.

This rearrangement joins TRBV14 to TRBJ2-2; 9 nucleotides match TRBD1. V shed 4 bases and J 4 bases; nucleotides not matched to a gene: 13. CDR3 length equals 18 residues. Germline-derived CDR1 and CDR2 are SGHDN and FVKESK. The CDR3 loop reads CASSPLGQGTRITGELFF. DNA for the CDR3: TGTGCCAGCAGCCCGCTCGGACAGGGGACAAGAATCACCGGGGAGCTGTTTTTT.

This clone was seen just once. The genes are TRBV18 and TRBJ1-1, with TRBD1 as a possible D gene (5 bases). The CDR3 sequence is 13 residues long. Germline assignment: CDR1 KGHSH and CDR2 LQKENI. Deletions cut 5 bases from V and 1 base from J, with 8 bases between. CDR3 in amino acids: CASSAGTNTEAFF. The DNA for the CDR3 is TGTGCCAGCTCAGCCGGGACGAACACTGAAGCTTTCTTT.

The CDR3 DNA reads TGTGCCAGCAGTTTACTATCCAGGTCCACCGGGGAGCTGTTTTTT. This encodes CASSLLSRSTGELFF. The chain uses TRBV27 and TRBJ2-2; D is ambiguous. The CDR3 consists of 15 residues. Trimming cost V 2 bases and J 4 bases, with 11 bases left between them. Germline lookup yields CDR1 MNHEY and CDR2 SMNVEV (reference sequence).

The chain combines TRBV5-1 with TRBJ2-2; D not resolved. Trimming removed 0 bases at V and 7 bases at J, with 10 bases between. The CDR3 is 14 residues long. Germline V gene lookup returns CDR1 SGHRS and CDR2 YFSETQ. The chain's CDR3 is CASSLALVGGELFF. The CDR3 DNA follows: TGCGCCAGCAGCTTGGCTCTTGTGGGCGGGGAGCTGTTTTTT.

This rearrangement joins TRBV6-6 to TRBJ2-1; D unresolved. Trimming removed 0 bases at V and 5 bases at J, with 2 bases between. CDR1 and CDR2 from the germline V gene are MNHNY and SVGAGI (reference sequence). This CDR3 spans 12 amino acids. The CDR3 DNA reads TGTGCCAGCAGTTACTCGGACAATGAGCAGTTCTTC. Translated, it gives CASSYSDNEQFF.

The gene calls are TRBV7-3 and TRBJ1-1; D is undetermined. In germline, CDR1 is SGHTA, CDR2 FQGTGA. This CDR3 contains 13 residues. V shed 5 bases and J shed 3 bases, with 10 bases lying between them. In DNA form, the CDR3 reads TGTGCCAGCAGCACCGAGAGGCACACTGAAGCTTTCTTT. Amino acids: CASSTERHTEAFF.

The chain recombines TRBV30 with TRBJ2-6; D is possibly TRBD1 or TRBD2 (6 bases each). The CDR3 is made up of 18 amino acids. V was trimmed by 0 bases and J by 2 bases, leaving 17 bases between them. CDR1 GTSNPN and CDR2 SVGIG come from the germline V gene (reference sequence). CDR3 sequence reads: CAWSVGGGSNTGANVLTF. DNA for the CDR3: TGTGCCTGGAGTGTAGGAGGGGGGTCTAATACTGGGGCCAACGTCCTGACTTTC.

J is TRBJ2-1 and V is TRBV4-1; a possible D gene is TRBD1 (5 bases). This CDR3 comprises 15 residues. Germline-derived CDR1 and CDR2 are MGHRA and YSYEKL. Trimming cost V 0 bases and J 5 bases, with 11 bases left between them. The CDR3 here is CASSQDPRADNEQFF. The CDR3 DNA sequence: TGCGCCAGCAGCCAAGACCCCAGGGCGGACAATGAGCAGTTCTTC.

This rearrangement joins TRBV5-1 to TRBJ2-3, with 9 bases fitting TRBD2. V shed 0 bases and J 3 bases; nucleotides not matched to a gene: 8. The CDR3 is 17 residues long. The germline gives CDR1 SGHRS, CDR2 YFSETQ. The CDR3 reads CASSLEGRGGRTDTQYF. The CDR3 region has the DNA TGCGCCAGCAGCTTGGAGGGGCGGGGGGGCCGAACAGATACGCAGTATTTT.

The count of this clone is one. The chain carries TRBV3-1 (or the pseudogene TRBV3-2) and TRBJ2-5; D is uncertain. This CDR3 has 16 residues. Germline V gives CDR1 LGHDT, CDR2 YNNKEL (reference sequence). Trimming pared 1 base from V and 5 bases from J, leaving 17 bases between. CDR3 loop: CASSQGSGPFGETQYF. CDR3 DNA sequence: TGTGCCAGCAGCCAAGGGTCAGGCCCCTTTGGGGAGACCCAGTACTTC.

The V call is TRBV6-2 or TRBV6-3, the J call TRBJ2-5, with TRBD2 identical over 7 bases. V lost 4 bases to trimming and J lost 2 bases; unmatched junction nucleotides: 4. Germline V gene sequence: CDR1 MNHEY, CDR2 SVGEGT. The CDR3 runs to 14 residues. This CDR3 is CASSSLARQETQYF. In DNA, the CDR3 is TGTGCCAGCAGTTCACTAGCGAGACAAGAGACCCAGTACTTC.

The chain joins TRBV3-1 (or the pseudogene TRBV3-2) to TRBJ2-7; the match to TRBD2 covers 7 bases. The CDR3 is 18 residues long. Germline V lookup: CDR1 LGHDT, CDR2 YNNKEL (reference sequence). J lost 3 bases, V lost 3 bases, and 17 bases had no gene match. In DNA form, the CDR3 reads TGTGCCAGCAGCCACGGGCGACGGGGGGAACAAGCAGTCTACGAGCAGTACTTC. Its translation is CASSHGRRGEQAVYEQYF.

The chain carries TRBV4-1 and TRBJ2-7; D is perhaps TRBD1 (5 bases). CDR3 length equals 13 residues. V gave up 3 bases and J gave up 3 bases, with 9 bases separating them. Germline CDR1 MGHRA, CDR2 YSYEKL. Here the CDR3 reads CASSQQGGYEQYF. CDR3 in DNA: TGCGCCAGCAGCCAGCAGGGTGGCTACGAGCAGTACTTC.

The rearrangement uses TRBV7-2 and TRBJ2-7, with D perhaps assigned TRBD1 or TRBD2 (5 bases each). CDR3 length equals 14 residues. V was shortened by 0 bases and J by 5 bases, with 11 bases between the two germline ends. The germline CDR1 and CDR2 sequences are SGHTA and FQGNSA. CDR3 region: CASSLASGTNEQYF. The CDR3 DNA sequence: TGTGCCAGCAGCTTAGCATCCGGGACCAACGAGCAGTACTTC.

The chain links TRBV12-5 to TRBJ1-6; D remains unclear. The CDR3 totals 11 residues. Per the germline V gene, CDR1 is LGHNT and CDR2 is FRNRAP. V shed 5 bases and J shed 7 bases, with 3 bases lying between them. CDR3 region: CASGQNSPLHF. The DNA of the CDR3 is TGTGCTAGTGGTCAAAATTCACCCCTCCACTTT.

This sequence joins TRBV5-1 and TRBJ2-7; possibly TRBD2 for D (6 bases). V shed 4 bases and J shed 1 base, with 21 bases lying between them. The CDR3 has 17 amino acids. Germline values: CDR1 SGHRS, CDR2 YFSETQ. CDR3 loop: CASSPTGGSVDSYEQYF. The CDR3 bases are TGCGCCAGCAGCCCAACCGGGGGTAGCGTCGATTCCTACGAGCAGTACTTC. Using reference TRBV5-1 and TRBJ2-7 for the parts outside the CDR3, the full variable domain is KAGVTQTPRYLIKTRGQQVTLSCSPISGHRSVSWYQQTPGQGLQFLFEYFSETQRNKGNFPGRFSGRQFSNSRSEMNVSTLELGDSALYLCASSPTGGSVDSYEQYFGPGTRLTVT.

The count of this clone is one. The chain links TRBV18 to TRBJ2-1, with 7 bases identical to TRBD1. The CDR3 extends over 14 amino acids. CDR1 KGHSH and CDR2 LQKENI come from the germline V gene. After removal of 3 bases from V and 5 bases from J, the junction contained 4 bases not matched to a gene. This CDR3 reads CASSPPGTDNEQFF. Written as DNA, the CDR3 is TGTGCCAGCTCACCGCCCGGGACAGACAATGAGCAGTTCTTC.

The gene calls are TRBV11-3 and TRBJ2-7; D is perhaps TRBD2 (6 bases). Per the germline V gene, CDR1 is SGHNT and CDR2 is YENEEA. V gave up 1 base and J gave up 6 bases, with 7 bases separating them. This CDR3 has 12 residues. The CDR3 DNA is TGTGCCAGCAGCTTAGCCGGGGGCGAGCAGTACTTC. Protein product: CASSLAGGEQYF.

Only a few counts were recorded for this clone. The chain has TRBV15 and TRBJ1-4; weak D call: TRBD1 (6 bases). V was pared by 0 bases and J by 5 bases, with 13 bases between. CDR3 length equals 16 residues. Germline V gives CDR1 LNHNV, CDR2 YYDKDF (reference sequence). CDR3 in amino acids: CATSRDVVQGNEKLFF. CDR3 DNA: TGTGCCACCAGCAGAGATGTGGTACAGGGAAATGAAAAACTGTTTTTT.

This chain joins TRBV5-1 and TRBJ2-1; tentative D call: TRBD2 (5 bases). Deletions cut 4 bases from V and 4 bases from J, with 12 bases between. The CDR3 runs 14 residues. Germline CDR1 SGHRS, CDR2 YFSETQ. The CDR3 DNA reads TGCGCCAGCAGCCCGAACGGGAATTACAATGAGCAGTTCTTC. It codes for CASSPNGNYNEQFF.

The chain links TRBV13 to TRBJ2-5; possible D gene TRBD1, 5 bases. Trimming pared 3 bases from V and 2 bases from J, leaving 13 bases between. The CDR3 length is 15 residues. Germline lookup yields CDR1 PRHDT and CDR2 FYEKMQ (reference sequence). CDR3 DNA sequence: TGTGCCAGCAGCTTGGGGATTGGGGCACAAGAGACCCAGTACTTC. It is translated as CASSLGIGAQETQYF.